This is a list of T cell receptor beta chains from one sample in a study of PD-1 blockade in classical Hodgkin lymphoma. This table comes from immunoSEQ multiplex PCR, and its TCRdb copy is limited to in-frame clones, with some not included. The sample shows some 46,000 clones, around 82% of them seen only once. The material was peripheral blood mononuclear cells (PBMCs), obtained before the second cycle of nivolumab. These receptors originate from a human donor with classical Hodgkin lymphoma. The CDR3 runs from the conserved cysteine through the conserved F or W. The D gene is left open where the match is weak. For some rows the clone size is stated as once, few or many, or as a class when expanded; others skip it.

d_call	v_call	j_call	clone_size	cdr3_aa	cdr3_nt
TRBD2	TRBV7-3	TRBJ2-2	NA	CASSLIPASGGNTGELFF	TGTGCCAGCAGCCTAATTCCGGCTAGCGGGGGGAACACCGGGGAGCTGTTTTTT
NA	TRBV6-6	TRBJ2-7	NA	CASTHRTYEQYF	TGTGCCAGCACCCATCGAACCTACGAGCAGTACTTC
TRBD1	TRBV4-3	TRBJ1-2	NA	CASSQDGQGSYGYTF	TGCGCCAGCAGCCAAGATGGACAGGGGAGCTATGGCTACACCTTC
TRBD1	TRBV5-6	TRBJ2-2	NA	CASSWDRGLNTGELFF	TGTGCCAGCAGCTGGGACAGGGGCCTTAACACCGGGGAGCTGTTTTTT
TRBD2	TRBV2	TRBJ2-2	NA	CASSEDGGAFTGELFF	TGTGCCAGCAGTGAAGACGGGGGGGCCTTCACCGGGGAGCTGTTTTTT
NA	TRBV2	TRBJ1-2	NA	CASRDTRYGYTF	TGTGCCAGCCGGGACACCCGCTATGGCTACACCTTC
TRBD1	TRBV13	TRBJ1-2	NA	CASSLRDRGYTF	TGTGCCAGCAGCCTACGGGACAGGGGCTACACCTTC
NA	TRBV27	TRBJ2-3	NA	CASSSPGSATFTDTQYF	TGTGCCAGCAGTTCGCCCGGGAGCGCCACCTTCACAGATACGCAGTATTTT
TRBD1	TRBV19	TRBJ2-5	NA	CASSTGTGRQETQYF	TGTGCCAGTAGTACCGGGACAGGCCGCCAAGAGACCCAGTACTTC
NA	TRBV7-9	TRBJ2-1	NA	CASSLIAGSTFF	TGTGCCAGCAGCTTAATCGCAGGATCAACGTTCTTC
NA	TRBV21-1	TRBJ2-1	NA	CASGYHYNEQFF	TGTGCCAGCGGATATCATTACAATGAGCAGTTCTTC
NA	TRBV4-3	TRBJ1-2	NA	CASSQGRTGSHGYTF	TGCGCCAGCAGCCAAGGTCGTACAGGGAGTCATGGCTACACCTTC
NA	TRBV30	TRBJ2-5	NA	CAWSDGGGGTQYF	TGTGCCTGGAGTGACGGTGGTGGGGGGACCCAGTACTTC
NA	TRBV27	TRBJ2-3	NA	CASSAPGEWTDTQYF	TGTGCCAGCAGTGCCCCCGGGGAATGGACAGATACGCAGTATTTT
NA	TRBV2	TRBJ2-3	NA	CASSVTADTQYF	TGTGCCAGCAGTGTAACGGCAGATACGCAGTATTTT
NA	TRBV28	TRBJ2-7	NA	CASSLGRGSGEQYF	TGTGCCAGCAGTTTGGGCAGGGGCTCGGGGGAGCAGTACTTC
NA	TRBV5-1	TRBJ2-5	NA	CASSLSAPDQETQYF	TGCGCCAGCAGCTTGTCGGCACCCGACCAAGAGACCCAGTACTTC
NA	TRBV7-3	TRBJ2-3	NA	CASSLPRGPWSTDTQYF	TGTGCCAGCAGCTTACCCCGGGGGCCCTGGTCCACAGATACGCAGTATTTT
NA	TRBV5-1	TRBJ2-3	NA	CASTEVSTDTQYF	TGCGCCAGCACCGAAGTGAGCACAGATACGCAGTATTTT
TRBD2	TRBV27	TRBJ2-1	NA	CASSDGLAGQHEQFF	TGTGCCAGCAGTGATGGACTAGCGGGACAGCATGAGCAGTTCTTC
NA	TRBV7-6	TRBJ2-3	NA	CASSSPGHNTDTQYF	TGTGCCAGCAGCTCTCCGGGACACAACACAGATACGCAGTATTTT
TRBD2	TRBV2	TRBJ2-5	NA	CASSELAVEQETQYF	TGTGCCAGCAGTGAACTAGCGGTGGAACAAGAGACCCAGTACTTC
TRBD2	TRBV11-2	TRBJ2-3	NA	CASSLQAGGPSDTQYF	TGTGCCAGCAGCTTACAAGCGGGAGGGCCATCAGATACGCAGTATTTT
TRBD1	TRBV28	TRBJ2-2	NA	CASKGTANTGELFF	TGTGCCAGCAAAGGGACAGCGAACACCGGGGAGCTGTTTTTT
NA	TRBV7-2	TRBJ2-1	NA	CASSLAWGSSYNEQFF	TGTGCCAGCAGCCTAGCGTGGGGGAGCTCCTACAATGAGCAGTTCTTC
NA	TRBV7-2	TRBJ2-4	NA	CASSPRALPKNIQYF	TGTGCCAGCAGCCCAAGGGCACTACCCAAAAACATTCAGTACTTC
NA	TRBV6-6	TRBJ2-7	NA	CASSDDYSTVYEQYF	TGTGCCAGCAGTGATGACTACTCCACCGTTTACGAGCAGTACTTC
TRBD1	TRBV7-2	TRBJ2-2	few	CASSPGTGGAGELFF	TGTGCCAGCAGCCCAGGGACAGGGGGCGCCGGGGAGCTGTTTTTT
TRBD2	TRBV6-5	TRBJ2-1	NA	CASGLAGGSEQFF	TGTGCCAGCGGACTAGCGGGAGGCAGTGAGCAGTTCTTC
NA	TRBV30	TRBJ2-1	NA	CAWSVGYTNEQFF	TGTGCCTGGAGCGTAGGCTATACTAATGAGCAGTTCTTC
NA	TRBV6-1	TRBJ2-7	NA	CASSEERRGRPRGYEQYF	TGTGCCAGCAGTGAAGAACGTCGCGGAAGACCCCGAGGCTACGAGCAGTACTTC
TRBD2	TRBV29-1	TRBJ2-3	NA	CSVPAAGGHDTQYF	TGCAGCGTGCCCGCTGCGGGGGGGCATGATACGCAGTATTTT
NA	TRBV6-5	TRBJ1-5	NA	CASKDGNNQPQHF	TGTGCCAGCAAGGACGGAAACAATCAGCCCCAGCATTTT
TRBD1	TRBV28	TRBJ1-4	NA	CASSIQQGTNEKLFF	TGTGCCAGCAGTATACAACAGGGGACTAATGAAAAACTGTTTTTT
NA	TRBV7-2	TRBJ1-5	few	CASSLGMVISDPQHF	TGTGCCAGCAGCTTAGGGATGGTAATCTCAGATCCCCAGCATTTT
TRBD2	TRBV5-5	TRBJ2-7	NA	CASILALAGWSSYEQYF	TGTGCCAGCATCCTTGCTCTAGCGGGTTGGAGCTCCTACGAGCAGTACTTC
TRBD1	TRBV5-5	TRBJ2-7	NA	CASSLYGTGIYEQYF	TGTGCCAGCAGCCTTTACGGGACAGGGATCTACGAGCAGTACTTC
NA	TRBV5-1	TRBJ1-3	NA	CASSLPDGSSGNTIYF	TGCGCCAGCAGCTTGCCGGACGGGAGCTCTGGAAACACCATATATTTT
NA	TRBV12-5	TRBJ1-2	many	CASGPRTDGYTF	TGTGCTAGTGGTCCACGGACTGATGGCTACACCTTC
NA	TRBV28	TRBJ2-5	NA	CASSSPLSQGETQYF	TGTGCCAGCAGTTCCCCGTTGTCACAGGGAGAGACCCAGTACTTC
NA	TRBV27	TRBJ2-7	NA	CASSLSSQVLTYEQYF	TGTGCCAGCAGTTTATCGAGTCAGGTACTTACCTACGAGCAGTACTTC
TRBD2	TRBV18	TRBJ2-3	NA	CASSPRNSGGGRSPDTQYF	TGTGCCAGCTCACCACGAAACTCAGGAGGCGGGAGGAGCCCAGATACGCAGTATTTT
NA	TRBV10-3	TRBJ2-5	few	CAISETTRGQETQYF	TGTGCCATCAGTGAAACCACGAGGGGGCAAGAGACCCAGTACTTC
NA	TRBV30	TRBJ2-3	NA	CAWTLDRFTDTQYF	TGTGCCTGGACCTTGGACAGATTCACAGATACGCAGTATTTT
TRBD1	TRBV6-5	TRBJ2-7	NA	CASSYPGQGFYEQYF	TGTGCCAGCAGTTACCCCGGACAGGGGTTCTACGAGCAGTACTTC
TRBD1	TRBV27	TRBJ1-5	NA	CASSSGTGSQPQHF	TGTGCCAGCAGTTCTGGGACAGGGTCTCAGCCCCAGCATTTT
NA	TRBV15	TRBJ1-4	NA	CATSRGGQVGGEKLFF	TGTGCCACCAGCAGAGGCGGGCAGGTGGGTGGAGAAAAACTGTTTTTT
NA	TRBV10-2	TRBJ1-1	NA	CASSAERGVEAFF	TGCGCCAGCAGTGCGGAAAGGGGGGTTGAAGCTTTCTTT
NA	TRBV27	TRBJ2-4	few	CASSLTRENIQYF	TGTGCCAGCAGTTTAACTCGGGAAAACATTCAGTACTTC